These T cell receptor beta chains were read from a single sample in a study of shared clonotypes between healthy human individuals. Sequenced by immunoSEQ multiplex PCR; TCRdb stores in-frame clones only, minus some. Here the sample spans about 2.2 million clones, 90% to 95% being singletons. Sequenced input: naive CD8+ T cells from PBMCs. These receptors all stem from a man aged 18 to 30 in good health. Some clones in this sample may be carry-over from other donors' samples. The CDR3 runs from the conserved cysteine through the conserved F or W. D genes are given only for firm matches. Expanded clones are given a class, and other clones once, few, many or no size at all.

J: TRBJ2-5; size: .; D: TRBD1; V: TRBV5-1; CDR3: CASSLAQRQGQETQYF; DNA: TGCGCCAGCAGCTTGGCCCAAAGACAGGGACAAGAGACCCAGTACTTC
J: TRBJ2-3; size: .; D: .; V: TRBV7-9; CDR3: CASSSRDVSTDTQYF; DNA: TGTGCCAGCAGCTCCCGGGACGTGTCCACAGATACGCAGTATTTT
J: TRBJ2-7; size: .; D: .; V: TRBV28; CDR3: CASSLWGRGFEQYF; DNA: TGTGCCAGCAGTTTATGGGGCCGAGGGTTCGAGCAGTACTTC
J: TRBJ2-7; size: .; D: TRBD2; V: TRBV27; CDR3: CASSLRREGPGEQYF; DNA: TGTGCCAGCAGTCTAAGGCGGGAGGGCCCCGGGGAGCAGTACTTC
J: TRBJ2-5; size: .; D: .; V: TRBV28; CDR3: CASRTVPGGQETQYF; DNA: TGTGCCAGCAGAACTGTACCGGGTGGCCAAGAGACCCAGTACTTC
J: TRBJ2-3; size: .; D: .; V: TRBV29-1; CDR3: CSVPYLGDTQYF; DNA: TGCAGCGTTCCCTACCTGGGAGATACGCAGTATTTT
J: TRBJ2-7; size: .; D: .; V: TRBV5-5; CDR3: CASSRGVIDAFGYEQYF; DNA: TGTGCCAGCAGCAGGGGGGTCATAGACGCTTTTGGGTACGAGCAGTACTTC
J: TRBJ1-5; size: .; D: .; V: TRBV27; CDR3: CASSLGVSNQPQHF; DNA: TGTGCCAGCAGTTTGGGGGTCAGCAATCAGCCCCAGCATTTT
J: TRBJ2-1; size: .; D: .; V: TRBV14; CDR3: CASSPRWPVLFF; DNA: TGTGCCAGCAGCCCAAGATGGCCCGTTTTGTTCTTC
J: TRBJ1-6; size: .; D: .; V: TRBV5-1; CDR3: CASSLGDYDNSPLHF; DNA: TGCGCCAGCAGCTTAGGGGACTACGATAATTCACCCCTCCACTTT
J: TRBJ1-1; size: .; D: TRBD1; V: TRBV27; CDR3: CASSWGTGVATEAFF; DNA: TGTGCCAGCAGTTGGGGGACAGGGGTGGCCACTGAAGCTTTCTTT
J: TRBJ1-3; size: once; D: .; V: TRBV27; CDR3: CASSSRGGSVGNTIYF; DNA: TGTGCCAGCAGTTCCCGGGGGGGTTCGGTAGGAAACACCATATATTTT
J: TRBJ1-4; size: .; D: TRBD1; V: TRBV18; CDR3: CASSPSPRQGFNEKLFF; DNA: TGTGCCAGCTCACCCTCCCCAAGACAGGGCTTCAATGAAAAACTGTTTTTT
J: TRBJ1-1; size: .; D: .; V: TRBV20-1; CDR3: CSVLDLEAFF; DNA: TGCAGTGTCTTGGACCTTGAGGCTTTCTTT
J: TRBJ2-3; size: .; D: .; V: TRBV29-1; CDR3: CSVVGPPSRTQYF; DNA: TGCAGCGTTGTTGGACCTCCCTCCAGGACGCAGTATTTT
J: TRBJ1-1; size: .; D: .; V: TRBV7-8; CDR3: CASSLWGANTEAFF; DNA: TGTGCCAGCAGCTTATGGGGGGCTAACACTGAAGCTTTCTTT
J: TRBJ1-4; size: .; D: .; V: TRBV18; CDR3: CASAPGTNEKLFF; DNA: TGTGCCAGCGCACCGGGGACAAATGAAAAACTGTTTTTT
J: TRBJ2-7; size: .; D: .; V: TRBV27; CDR3: CASSFRGRYEQYF; DNA: TGTGCCAGCAGTTTTAGGGGTCGCTACGAGCAGTACTTC
J: TRBJ2-1; size: .; D: .; V: TRBV5-5; CDR3: CASSPKIEQFF; DNA: TGTGCCAGCAGCCCCAAAATTGAGCAGTTCTTC
J: TRBJ1-5; size: .; D: .; V: TRBV6-1; CDR3: CASSEGPAGQPQHF; DNA: TGTGCCAGCAGTGAAGGGCCGGCTGGTCAGCCCCAGCATTTT
J: TRBJ2-3; size: .; D: TRBD1; V: TRBV28; CDR3: CASSFISGGRTDTQYF; DNA: TGTGCCAGCAGTTTCATCTCAGGGGGCCGGACAGATACGCAGTATTTT
J: TRBJ2-7; size: .; D: TRBD2; V: TRBV27; CDR3: CASSLYPSGEYYEQYF; DNA: TGTGCCAGCAGTTTATATCCTAGCGGAGAATACTACGAGCAGTACTTC
J: TRBJ2-7; size: once; D: TRBD1; V: TRBV7-2; CDR3: CASSFVDRFTEQYF; DNA: TGTGCCAGCAGCTTTGTGGACAGGTTTACCGAGCAGTACTTC
J: TRBJ2-2; size: .; D: TRBD2; V: TRBV7-3; CDR3: CASSSRLAGGTDTGELFF; DNA: TGTGCCAGCAGCTCCCGACTAGCGGGAGGTACGGACACCGGGGAGCTGTTTTTT
J: TRBJ2-5; size: once; D: .; V: TRBV7-3; CDR3: CASSPVGGQETQYF; DNA: TGTGCCAGCAGCCCCGTGGGGGGCCAAGAGACCCAGTACTTC
J: TRBJ2-5; size: .; D: .; V: TRBV9; CDR3: CASSTNQETQYF; DNA: TGTGCCAGCAGCACGAACCAAGAGACCCAGTACTTC
J: TRBJ2-3; size: .; D: .; V: TRBV11-2; CDR3: CASSLPLILGADTQYF; DNA: TGTGCCAGCAGCTTACCGCTCATCCTCGGAGCAGATACGCAGTATTTT
J: TRBJ2-7; size: .; D: .; V: TRBV29-1; CDR3: CSVEDFRQGVYEQYF; DNA: TGCAGCGTTGAAGATTTTCGGCAGGGAGTCTACGAGCAGTACTTC
J: TRBJ1-2; size: .; D: TRBD1; V: TRBV27; CDR3: CASSPYRQGAENGYTF; DNA: TGTGCCAGCAGTCCATACCGACAGGGGGCTGAGAATGGCTACACCTTC
J: TRBJ2-3; size: .; D: TRBD2; V: TRBV28; CDR3: CASSPFHRTSGDSTDTQYF; DNA: TGTGCCAGCAGTCCCTTCCATCGCACTAGCGGAGATAGCACAGATACGCAGTATTTT
J: TRBJ1-1; size: .; D: .; V: TRBV7-9; CDR3: CASSSAGNTEAFF; DNA: TGTGCCAGCAGCTCCGCGGGGAACACTGAAGCTTTCTTT
J: TRBJ2-5; size: .; D: .; V: TRBV9; CDR3: CASSPHLSGALGQYF; DNA: TGTGCCAGCAGCCCACACCTAAGCGGAGCCCTCGGCCAGTACTTC
J: TRBJ1-1; size: .; D: .; V: TRBV5-4; CDR3: CASSLAQGNTEAFF; DNA: TGTGCCAGCAGCTTGGCACAGGGGAACACTGAAGCTTTCTTT
J: TRBJ2-1; size: .; D: TRBD2; V: TRBV9; CDR3: CASSVAWLAGLNEQFF; DNA: TGTGCCAGCAGCGTAGCGTGGCTAGCGGGACTCAATGAGCAGTTCTTC
J: TRBJ2-5; size: .; D: TRBD1; V: TRBV5-4; CDR3: CASSLFGTGGPETQYF; DNA: TGTGCCAGCAGCTTGTTTGGGACAGGGGGGCCAGAGACCCAGTACTTC
J: TRBJ1-1; size: .; D: .; V: TRBV5-1; CDR3: CASSFGRDFGYTEAFF; DNA: TGCGCCAGCAGCTTCGGGAGGGACTTCGGGTACACTGAAGCTTTCTTT
J: TRBJ2-3; size: .; D: TRBD1; V: TRBV5-4; CDR3: CASRGGQGAADTQYF; DNA: TGTGCCAGCAGGGGCGGACAGGGGGCCGCAGATACGCAGTATTTT
J: TRBJ2-2; size: .; D: .; V: TRBV10-3; CDR3: CAISESGTHTGELFF; DNA: TGTGCCATCAGTGAGTCCGGGACACACACCGGGGAGCTGTTTTTT
J: TRBJ1-2; size: once; D: .; V: TRBV7-6; CDR3: CASSLEDRYGYTF; DNA: TGTGCCAGCAGCTTAGAGGATCGCTATGGCTACACCTTC
J: TRBJ2-7; size: .; D: TRBD2; V: TRBV5-1; CDR3: CASSLEAGGHYEQYF; DNA: TGCGCCAGCAGCTTGGAGGCGGGAGGCCACTACGAGCAGTACTTC
J: TRBJ2-7; size: .; D: TRBD1; V: TRBV6-5; CDR3: CASSYSGQGEDYEQYF; DNA: TGTGCCAGCAGTTACTCGGGACAGGGGGAAGACTACGAGCAGTACTTC
J: TRBJ2-1; size: .; D: .; V: TRBV19; CDR3: CASSGGRFGPNTHNEQFF; DNA: TGTGCCAGTAGTGGAGGTCGATTCGGACCCAATACGCACAATGAGCAGTTCTTC
J: TRBJ2-1; size: .; D: .; V: TRBV5-1; CDR3: CASSLEGTVLDTQFF; DNA: TGCGCCAGCAGCTTGGAGGGCACCGTACTTGATACGCAGTTCTTC
J: TRBJ2-1; size: once; D: TRBD2; V: TRBV10-3; CDR3: CAISGGLAGVLVDNEQFF; DNA: TGTGCCATCAGTGGGGGACTAGCGGGAGTTCTCGTGGACAATGAGCAGTTCTTC
J: TRBJ2-1; size: .; D: .; V: TRBV29-1; CDR3: CSVPVGGREQFF; DNA: TGCAGCGTCCCTGTTGGAGGGCGTGAGCAGTTCTTC
J: TRBJ1-4; size: .; D: .; V: TRBV21-1; CDR3: CASSIQDLNEKLFF; DNA: TGTGCCAGCAGCATCCAGGATCTTAATGAAAAACTGTTTTTT
J: TRBJ2-7; size: .; D: TRBD1; V: TRBV18; CDR3: CASSPPDRGPTYEQYF; DNA: TGTGCCAGCTCACCACCGGACAGGGGGCCAACCTACGAGCAGTACTTC
J: TRBJ2-1; size: .; D: TRBD2; V: TRBV11-1; CDR3: CASSFRGRALDEQFF; DNA: TGTGCCAGCAGCTTTCGCGGGAGGGCCTTAGATGAGCAGTTCTTC
J: TRBJ2-5; size: .; D: TRBD2; V: TRBV4-1; CDR3: CASSQVSGRALQETQYF; DNA: TGCGCCAGCAGCCAAGTGAGCGGGAGGGCCCTACAAGAGACCCAGTACTTC
J: TRBJ1-1; size: few; D: .; V: TRBV6-1; CDR3: CASSDKGYMNTEAFF; DNA: TGTGCCAGCAGTGATAAGGGTTACATGAACACTGAAGCTTTCTTT